This T cell receptor (beta chain) stems from a study of CD8+CD57+ T cells in acquired aplastic anemia. About the study: When averaged, DNA from sorted CD4+ and CD8+ cells came to about 2.9 ug.

The CDR3 has 14 amino acids. Germline CDR1 SEHNR, CDR2 FQNEAQ (reference sequence). V was clipped by 0 bases and J by 6 bases, with 11 bases between them. General observations from the study: Approximately 30 was the count of CD8+ CDR3 sequences that patients shared with controls.

All sequencing subjects had displayed CD8+CD57+ cell expansion on flow cytometry. Acquired aplastic anemia of severe grade affected all patients. Genomic DNA constituted the template upon which TCR beta VDJ and CDR3 profiling was performed. Each CDR3 protein gets one entry after TCRdb re-called the reads with MiXCR. The sample yields some 180,000 distinct CDR3 sequences, 55% to 65% seen once. This clonotype occurred a few times. Its antigen is currently unknown. The J gene is TRBJ1-1, the V gene TRBV7-9; D is perhaps TRBD1 (5 bases). This TCR derives from a human donor with aplastic anemia. Material for sequencing was sorted CD4+, CD8+, or CD8+CD57+ T cells (not recorded which) from PBMCs. The CDR3 region is CASSLAPREAEAFF. The CDR3 region has the DNA TGTGCCAGCAGCTTAGCCCCCAGGGAGGCTGAAGCTTTCTTT.